Each of the 21 T cell receptor beta chains below was sequenced from the same sample in a study of T cells after yellow fever vaccination. TCRdb independently ran MiXCR on the 5' RACE reads; one entry per CDR3 protein. The sample lists about 630,000 distinct CDR3 sequences; more than 9% were seen once. The sample consisted of PBMCs, taken on the day of the yellow fever booster vaccination. The receptors shown here come from a man aged 25-45 years who received the YFV17D yellow fever vaccine.

This clonotype has only one observation. The chain links TRBV2 to TRBJ2-3; TRBD2 agrees at 11 bases. Germline assignment: CDR1 SNHLY and CDR2 FYNNEI. The CDR3 is 17 residues long. J gave up 3 bases and V 4 bases, and 9 bases lay outside the gene matches. CDR3 DNA sequence: TGTGCCAGCAGTGGGAGTAGCGGGAGGGCCCAGACAGATACGCAGTATTTT. Its translation: CASSGSSGRAQTDTQYF.

This clonotype was observed a handful of times. The chain links TRBV23-1 to TRBJ2-5; D not certain. TRBV23-1 is an open reading frame, and its role is uncertain. The CDR3 has 12 residues. This chain's CDR3 is CAPLGPQETQYF. CDR3 sequence (DNA): TGCGCACCCCTAGGGCCCCAAGAGACCCAGTACTTC.

The chain uses TRBV29-1 and TRBJ2-6; D perhaps matches TRBD1 (5 bases). The CDR3 consists of 17 residues. The germline CDR1 and CDR2 sequences are SQVTM and ANQGSEA. Deletions cut 6 bases from V and 2 bases from J, with 20 bases between. CDR3 in DNA: TGCAGCGTGGCCCGACGCGACAGCGTTACTGGGGCCAACGTCCTGACTTTC. As protein: CSVARRDSVTGANVLTF.

This clonotype was detected a few times. The chain joins TRBV7-2 to TRBJ2-1, with a possible D match to TRBD2 (6 bases). V dropped 6 bases and J dropped 4 bases, with 10 bases sitting between them. The CDR3 contains 13 residues. Germline V CDR1 and CDR2: SGHTA, FQGNSA. For the CDR3, the DNA is TGTGCCAGCAGGTCCGGACTATACAATGAGCAGTTCTTC. It codes for CASRSGLYNEQFF.

This clonotype was found a few times. The V call is TRBV18, the J call TRBJ2-1, with D perhaps assigned TRBD1 or TRBD2 (5 bases each). The CDR3 covers 14 residues. Trimming left V 6 bases short and J 8 bases short, with 17 bases between. CDR1 is KGHSH, CDR2 LQKENI, per germline. This CDR3 is CASSPSALGDEQFF. The CDR3 DNA sequence: TGTGCCAGCTCCCCTTCCGCTCTGGGGGATGAGCAGTTCTTC.

This chain links TRBV10-3 with TRBJ1-2; 11 nucleotides match TRBD1. Per the germline V gene, CDR1 is ENHRY and CDR2 is SYGVKD. CDR3 length: 15 amino acids. V gave up 7 bases and J gave up 6 bases; unmatched junction bases: 10. The CDR3 loop reads CAINTGTGGKDGYTF. The CDR3 bases are TGTGCCATCAATACGGGGACAGGGGGAAAAGATGGCTACACCTTC.

The chain has TRBV21-1 and TRBJ2-1; the table names TRBD1, a call not compared with the DNA. TRBV21-1 is marked as a pseudogene. The CDR3 spans 11 residues. The CDR3 is CASIHLGQGFF. The CDR3 DNA sequence: TGTGCCAGCATACACCTCGGACAGGGGTTCTTC.

The chain carries TRBV24-1 and TRBJ2-3, with 8 bases matching TRBD2. The V segment lost 4 bases and the J segment 2 bases; nucleotides outside the gene matches: 7. Germline V gives CDR1 KGHDR, CDR2 SFDVKD. The CDR3 is 16 amino acids. CDR3 bases: TGTGCCACCAGTGACCGAGCGGGAGTCCCCACAGATACGCAGTATTTT. Its translation is CATSDRAGVPTDTQYF.

The sample holds a few counts of this clonotype. The gene calls are TRBV11-2 and TRBJ2-1; TRBD2 matches 9 bases. Germline V gives CDR1 SGHAT, CDR2 FQNNGV. The CDR3 contains 15 residues. V lost 5 bases and J lost 4; bases outside the gene matches: 6. The CDR3 loop is CASSGGAGGYNEQFF. The CDR3 region has the DNA TGTGCCAGCAGCGGAGGAGCGGGAGGTTACAATGAGCAGTTCTTC.

This chain connects TRBV4-3 to TRBJ2-7, with D hard to call. From germline, CDR1 is LGHNA and CDR2 YSLEER. This CDR3 has 15 residues. The V end lost 1 base, the J end lost 0 bases, and 10 bases lay between the germline ends. CDR3 sequence (DNA): TGCGCCAGCAGCCAAGGTCGGTCAAGCTCCTACGAGCAGTACTTC. Translation: CASSQGRSSSYEQYF.

There are a few counts of this clonotype. J is TRBJ1-6 and V is TRBV12-3 or TRBV12-4; TRBD1 is a possible D gene (6 bases). The CDR3 spans 12 residues. Trimming took off 4 bases at V and 14 bases at J, with 12 bases between the two ends. The CDR3, as DNA: TGTGCCAGCAGTTGGACAGCGGGCACCCTCCACTTT. Encoded protein: CASSWTAGTLHF.

V and J are TRBV6-2 or TRBV6-3 and TRBJ1-5; D gene uncertain. With 4 bases removed from V and 1 base from J, the gap between germline ends came to 17 bases. Per germline, CDR1 MNHEY and CDR2 SVGEGT. This CDR3 is built from 17 residues. The chain's CDR3 is CASSLFPQRGSNQPQHF. DNA for the CDR3: TGTGCCAGCAGTTTATTCCCTCAAAGAGGGAGCAATCAGCCCCAGCATTTT.

This rearrangement joins TRBV2 to TRBJ2-7, with 7 bases lining up with TRBD2. Germline CDR1 is SNHLY and CDR2 is FYNNEI. The CDR3 length is 13 residues. The chain's CDR3 is CATPGGTPYEQYF. The DNA for the CDR3 is TGTGCAACCCCGGGAGGCACCCCCTACGAGCAGTACTTC. Based on the CDR3 plus reference TRBV2 and TRBJ2-7, the full variable domain is EPEVTQTPSHQVTQMGQEVILRCVPISNHLYFYWYRQILGQKVEFLVSFYNNEISEKSEIFDDQFSVERPDGSNFTLKIRSTKLEDSAMYFCATPGGTPYEQYFGPGTRLTVT.

The CDR3: CASSPGSGGTEAFF. The CDR3 coding sequence is TGTGCCAGCTCACCAGGGTCTGGTGGCACTGAAGCTTTCTTT. This chain uses TRBV18 with TRBJ1-1; D remains unclear. V lost 2 bases and J 4 bases, leaving 11 bases between the germline ends. Germline V lookup: CDR1 KGHSH, CDR2 LQKENI. The CDR3 is 14 amino acids.

In its sample, this clonotype was seen a few times. The chain recombines TRBV24-1 with TRBJ2-1; possibly TRBD1 for D (6 bases). The germline CDR1 and CDR2 sequences are KGHDR and SFDVKD. CDR3 length: 13 amino acids. Trimming pared 6 bases from V and 9 bases from J, leaving 14 bases between. CDR3 DNA sequence: TGTGCCACCAGTCTCCAGCGAGGGGGTGAGCAGTTCTTC. The encoded protein is CATSLQRGGEQFF.

The genes are TRBV27 and TRBJ2-5; no clear D. V dropped 3 bases and J dropped 4 bases, with 6 bases sitting between them. The CDR3 runs 12 residues. Germline V gives CDR1 MNHEY, CDR2 SMNVEV (reference sequence). CDR3: CASSFPGETQYF. The CDR3 DNA sequence: TGTGCCAGCAGTTTTCCGGGAGAGACCCAGTACTTC.

This clonotype was detected a few times. This sequence joins TRBV20-1 and TRBJ2-7; D is unresolved. The CDR3 is made up of 11 amino acids. Per germline, CDR1 DFQATT and CDR2 SNEGSKA (reference sequence). The V gene lost 6 bases and the J gene lost 6 bases, with 12 bases spanning the gap. The CDR3: CSALEDPEQYF. In nucleotides, the CDR3 is TGCAGTGCCCTCGAGGACCCCGAGCAGTACTTC.

This clonotype was detected only a few times. The chain couples TRBV4-3 to TRBJ2-3; the match to TRBD2 covers 8 bases. The CDR3 runs 16 residues. CDR1 is LGHNA, CDR2 YSLEER, per germline. Unmatched junction bases numbered 12, after V lost 10 bases and J lost 0 bases. CDR3 residues: CATPVLAVPSTDTQYF. The CDR3 region has the DNA TGCGCCACCCCCGTACTAGCGGTACCTAGCACAGATACGCAGTATTTT.

V and J are TRBV30 and TRBJ1-2; D unclear. V lost 5 bases to trimming and J lost 0 bases, with 16 bases between them. The germline gives CDR1 GTSNPN, CDR2 SVGIG (reference sequence). The CDR3 is made up of 15 amino acids. CDR3 amino acids: CAWGTGLRSNYGYTF. CDR3 sequence (DNA): TGTGCCTGGGGAACCGGGCTCCGGTCTAACTATGGCTACACCTTC.

The rearrangement uses TRBV10-2 and TRBJ2-3; 15 bases line up with TRBD2. Unmatched junction bases numbered 5, after V lost 7 bases and J lost 6 bases. Germline values: CDR1 WSHSY, CDR2 SAAADI. The CDR3 runs to 15 residues. The CDR3 protein is CASMIGLAGGDTQYF. The CDR3 DNA reads as TGCGCCAGCATGATCGGACTAGCGGGAGGGGATACGCAGTATTTT.

The CDR3 protein is CSARAPAGVRDEQYF. The CDR3 region has the DNA TGCAGTGCTAGGGCCCCGGCGGGAGTTAGGGACGAGCAGTACTTC. The V gene is TRBV20-1, the J gene TRBJ2-7, with 7 bases fitting TRBD2. Germline V gene data show CDR1 as DFQATT and CDR2 as SNEGSKA (reference sequence). The V gene end was trimmed by 3 bases and the J gene end by 5 bases; junction bases not matched to a gene: 13. The CDR3 runs to 15 residues.